This T cell receptor (beta chain) was profiled in a study of T cells in Graves' hyperthyroidism and ophthalmopathy. Amplification of TCR beta CDR3 regions used RNA as the template. Primed by the HTBI set, a first-round RT-PCR was run on the TCR CDR3. TCRdb processed the multiplex PCR reads anew with MiXCR; each CDR3 protein has one entry. The repertoire includes roughly 800,000 distinct CDR3 sequences, approximately 40% of them detected once, and 8% to 9% sits in the top ten. This clonotype was seen ten or more times. Antigen specificity is unknown. The study's findings and limits: Ophthalmopathy cases were set apart from stable hyperthyroidism by a 13 V-J model.

The CDR3 consists of 15 residues. V shed 4 bases and J shed 1 base, with 11 bases lying between them. The germline gives CDR1 SGHRS, CDR2 YFSETQ. The chain has TRBV5-1 and TRBJ2-2; D possibly uses TRBD1 or TRBD2 (6 bases each). Sequencing was done on a sample of blood. The clonotype originates from a man aged 18-30 years with Graves' hyperthyroidism. Here the CDR3 DNA reads TGCGCCAGCAGCCCTGCGGGACAGAACACCGGGGAGCTGTTTTTT. The encoded protein is CASSPAGQNTGELFF. Full variable domain (missing parts from reference TRBV5-1 and TRBJ2-2): KAGVTQTPRYLIKTRGQQVTLSCSPISGHRSVSWYQQTPGQGLQFLFEYFSETQRNKGNFPGRFSGRQFSNSRSEMNVSTLELGDSALYLCASSPAGQNTGELFFGEGSRLTVL.